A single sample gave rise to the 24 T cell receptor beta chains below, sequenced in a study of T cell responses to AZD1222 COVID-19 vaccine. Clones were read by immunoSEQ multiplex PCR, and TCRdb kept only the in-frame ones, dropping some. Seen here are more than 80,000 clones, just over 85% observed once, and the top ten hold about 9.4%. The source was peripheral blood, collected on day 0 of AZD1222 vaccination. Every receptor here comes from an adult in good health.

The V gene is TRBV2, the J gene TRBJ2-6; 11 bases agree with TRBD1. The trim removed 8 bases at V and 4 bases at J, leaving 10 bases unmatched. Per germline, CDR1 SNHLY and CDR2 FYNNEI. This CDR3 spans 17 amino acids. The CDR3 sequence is CASLRDRGLAGANVLTF. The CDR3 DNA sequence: TGTGCCAGCCTCCGGGACAGGGGGTTGGCGGGGGCCAACGTCCTGACTTTC.

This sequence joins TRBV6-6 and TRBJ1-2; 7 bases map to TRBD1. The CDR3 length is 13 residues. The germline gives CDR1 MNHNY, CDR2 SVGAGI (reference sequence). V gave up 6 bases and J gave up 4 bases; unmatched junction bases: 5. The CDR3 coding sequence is TGTGCCAGCAGCGAGGGGGCGGGCTATGGCTACACCTTC. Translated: CASSEGAGYGYTF.

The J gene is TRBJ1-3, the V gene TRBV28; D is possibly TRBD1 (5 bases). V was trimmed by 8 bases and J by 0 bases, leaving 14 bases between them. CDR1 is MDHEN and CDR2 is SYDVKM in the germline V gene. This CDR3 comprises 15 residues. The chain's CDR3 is CASSGGVNSGNTIYF. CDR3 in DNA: TGTGCCAGCTCGGGGGGAGTAAACTCTGGAAACACCATATATTTT.

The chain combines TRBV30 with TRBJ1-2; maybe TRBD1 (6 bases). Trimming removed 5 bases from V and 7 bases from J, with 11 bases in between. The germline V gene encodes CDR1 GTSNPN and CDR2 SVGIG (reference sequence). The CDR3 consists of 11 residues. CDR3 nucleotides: TGTGCCTGGGGACAGTCCCTTGGCTACACCTTC. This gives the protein CAWGQSLGYTF.

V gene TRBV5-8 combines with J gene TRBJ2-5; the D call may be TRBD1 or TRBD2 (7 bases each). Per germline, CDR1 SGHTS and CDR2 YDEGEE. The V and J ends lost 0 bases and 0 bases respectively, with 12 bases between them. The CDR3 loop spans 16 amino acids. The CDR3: CASSLGQGGNQETQYF. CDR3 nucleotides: TGTGCCAGCAGCTTGGGACAGGGAGGGAACCAAGAGACCCAGTACTTC.

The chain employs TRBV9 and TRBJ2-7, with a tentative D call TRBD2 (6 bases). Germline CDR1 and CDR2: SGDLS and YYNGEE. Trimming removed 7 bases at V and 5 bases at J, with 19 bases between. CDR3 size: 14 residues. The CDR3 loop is CASGPGLLGNEQYF. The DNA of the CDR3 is TGTGCCAGCGGACCGGGACTCCTAGGCAACGAGCAGTACTTC.

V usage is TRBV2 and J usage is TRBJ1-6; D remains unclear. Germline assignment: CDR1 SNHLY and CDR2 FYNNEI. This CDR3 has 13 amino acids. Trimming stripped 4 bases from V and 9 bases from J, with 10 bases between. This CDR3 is CASSVDVGSPLHF. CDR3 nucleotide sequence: TGTGCCAGCAGTGTGGACGTCGGTTCACCCCTCCACTTT. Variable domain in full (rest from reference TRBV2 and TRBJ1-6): EPEVTQTPSHQVTQMGQEVILRCVPISNHLYFYWYRQILGQKVEFLVSFYNNEISEKSEIFDDQFSVERPDGSNFTLKIRSTKLEDSAMYFCASSVDVGSPLHFGNGTRLTVT.

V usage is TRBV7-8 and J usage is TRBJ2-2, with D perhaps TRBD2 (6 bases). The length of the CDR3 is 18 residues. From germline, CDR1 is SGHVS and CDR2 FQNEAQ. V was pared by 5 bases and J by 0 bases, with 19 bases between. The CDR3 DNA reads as TGTGCCAGCAGCATACGCGCCGCGGGACGTACGAACACCGGGGAGCTGTTTTTT. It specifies CASSIRAAGRTNTGELFF.

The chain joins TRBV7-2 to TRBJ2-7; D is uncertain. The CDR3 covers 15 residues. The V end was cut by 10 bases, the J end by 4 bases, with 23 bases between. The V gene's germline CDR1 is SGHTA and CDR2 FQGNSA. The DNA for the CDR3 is TGTGCCATCGGTTCACCCGGCAGTAAGTTTTACGAGCAGTACTTC. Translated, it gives CAIGSPGSKFYEQYF.

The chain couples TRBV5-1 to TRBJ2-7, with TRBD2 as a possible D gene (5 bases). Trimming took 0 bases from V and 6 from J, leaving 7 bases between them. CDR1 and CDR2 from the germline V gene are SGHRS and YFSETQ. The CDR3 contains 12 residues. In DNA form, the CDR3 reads TGCGCCAGCAGCTTGGGAGGGCCCGAGCAGTACTTC. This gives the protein CASSLGGPEQYF.

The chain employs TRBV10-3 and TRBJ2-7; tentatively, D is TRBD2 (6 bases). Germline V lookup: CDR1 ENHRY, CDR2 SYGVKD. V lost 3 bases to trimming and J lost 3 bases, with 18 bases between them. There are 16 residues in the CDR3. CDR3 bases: TGTGCCATCAGTGAAACCCCCCGAGCGGGTCACTACGAGCAGTACTTC. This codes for CAISETPRAGHYEQYF.

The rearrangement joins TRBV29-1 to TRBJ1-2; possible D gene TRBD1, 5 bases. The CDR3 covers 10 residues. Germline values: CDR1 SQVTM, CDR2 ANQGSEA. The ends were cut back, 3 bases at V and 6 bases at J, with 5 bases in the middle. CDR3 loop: CSVEGDGYTF. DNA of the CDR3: TGCAGCGTTGAGGGGGATGGCTACACCTTC.

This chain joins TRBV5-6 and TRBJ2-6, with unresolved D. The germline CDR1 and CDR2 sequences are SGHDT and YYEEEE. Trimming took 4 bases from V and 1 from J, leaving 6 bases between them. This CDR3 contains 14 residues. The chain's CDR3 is CASSQGSGANVLTF. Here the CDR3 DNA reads TGTGCCAGCAGCCAAGGGTCTGGGGCCAACGTCCTGACTTTC.

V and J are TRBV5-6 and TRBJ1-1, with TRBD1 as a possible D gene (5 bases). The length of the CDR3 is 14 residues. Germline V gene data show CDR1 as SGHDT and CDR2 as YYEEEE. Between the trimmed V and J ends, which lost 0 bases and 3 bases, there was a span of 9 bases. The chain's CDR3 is CASSLVGHYTEAFF. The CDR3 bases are TGTGCCAGCAGCTTGGTGGGGCACTACACTGAAGCTTTCTTT.

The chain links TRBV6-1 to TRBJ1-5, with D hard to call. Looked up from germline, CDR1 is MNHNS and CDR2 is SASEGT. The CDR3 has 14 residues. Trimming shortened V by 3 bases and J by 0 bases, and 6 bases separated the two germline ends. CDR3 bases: TGTGCCAGCAGTGATGGGAATAGCAATCAGCCCCAGCATTTT. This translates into CASSDGNSNQPQHF.

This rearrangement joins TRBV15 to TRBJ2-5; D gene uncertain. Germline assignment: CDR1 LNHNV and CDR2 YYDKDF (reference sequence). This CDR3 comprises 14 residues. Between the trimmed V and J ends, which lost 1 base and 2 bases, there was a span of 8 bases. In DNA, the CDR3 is TGTGCCACCAGCAGAGGTCACAGTCAAGAGACCCAGTACTTC. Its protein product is CATSRGHSQETQYF.

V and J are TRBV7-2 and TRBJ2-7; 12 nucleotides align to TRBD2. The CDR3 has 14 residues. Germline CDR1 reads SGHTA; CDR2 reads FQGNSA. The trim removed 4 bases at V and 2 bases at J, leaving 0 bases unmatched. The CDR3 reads CASSWTSGTYEQYF. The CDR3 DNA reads TGTGCCAGCAGCTGGACTAGCGGGACCTACGAGCAGTACTTC.

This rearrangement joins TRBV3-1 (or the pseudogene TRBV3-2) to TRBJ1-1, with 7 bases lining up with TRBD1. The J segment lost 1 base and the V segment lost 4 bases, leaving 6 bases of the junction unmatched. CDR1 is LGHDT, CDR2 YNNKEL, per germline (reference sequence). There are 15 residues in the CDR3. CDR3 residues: CASSPRTGGNTEAFF. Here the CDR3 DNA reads TGTGCCAGCAGCCCCCGGACAGGAGGGAACACTGAAGCTTTCTTT.

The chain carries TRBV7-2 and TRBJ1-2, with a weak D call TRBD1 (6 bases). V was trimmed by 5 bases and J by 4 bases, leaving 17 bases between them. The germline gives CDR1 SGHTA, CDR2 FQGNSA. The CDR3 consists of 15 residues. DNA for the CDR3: TGTGCCAGCAGCCTACCTCGGGGGCCTGGCTATGGCTACACCTTC. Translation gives CASSLPRGPGYGYTF.

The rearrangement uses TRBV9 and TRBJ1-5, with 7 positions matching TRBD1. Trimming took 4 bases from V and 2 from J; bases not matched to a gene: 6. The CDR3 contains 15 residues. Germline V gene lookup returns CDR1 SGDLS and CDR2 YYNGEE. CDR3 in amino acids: CASSRDSWGNQPQHF. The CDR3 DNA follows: TGTGCCAGCAGCCGGGACAGTTGGGGCAATCAGCCCCAGCATTTT.

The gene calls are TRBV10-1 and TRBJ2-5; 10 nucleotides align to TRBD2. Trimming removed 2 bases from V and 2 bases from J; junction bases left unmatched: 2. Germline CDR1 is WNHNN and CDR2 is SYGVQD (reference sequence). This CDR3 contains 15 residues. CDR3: CASSELAGAQETQYF. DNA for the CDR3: TGCGCCAGCAGTGAGCTAGCGGGGGCTCAAGAGACCCAGTACTTC.

CDR3: CASSLGTGRTGELFF. Written as DNA, the CDR3 is TGTGCCAGCAGTCTTGGGACAGGGAGAACCGGGGAGCTGTTTTTT. The chain is built from TRBV11-2 and TRBJ2-2; 9 nucleotides align to TRBD1. The CDR3 length is 15 residues. Unmatched junction bases numbered 7, after V lost 6 bases and J lost 5 bases. Germline CDR1 reads SGHAT; CDR2 reads FQNNGV.

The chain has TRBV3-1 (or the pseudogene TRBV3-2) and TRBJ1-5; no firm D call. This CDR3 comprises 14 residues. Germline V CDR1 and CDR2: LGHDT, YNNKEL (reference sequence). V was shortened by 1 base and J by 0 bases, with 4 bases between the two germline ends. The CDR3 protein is CASSQGGSNQPQHF. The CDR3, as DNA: TGTGCCAGCAGCCAAGGGGGTAGCAATCAGCCCCAGCATTTT.

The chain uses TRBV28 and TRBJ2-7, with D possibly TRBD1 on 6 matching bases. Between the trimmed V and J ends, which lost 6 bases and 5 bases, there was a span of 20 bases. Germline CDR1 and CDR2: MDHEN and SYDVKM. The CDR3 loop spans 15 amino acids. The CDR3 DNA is TGTGCCAGCAGCCAGACCGGCCAGGGGTCAGACGAGCAGTACTTC. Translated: CASSQTGQGSDEQYF.